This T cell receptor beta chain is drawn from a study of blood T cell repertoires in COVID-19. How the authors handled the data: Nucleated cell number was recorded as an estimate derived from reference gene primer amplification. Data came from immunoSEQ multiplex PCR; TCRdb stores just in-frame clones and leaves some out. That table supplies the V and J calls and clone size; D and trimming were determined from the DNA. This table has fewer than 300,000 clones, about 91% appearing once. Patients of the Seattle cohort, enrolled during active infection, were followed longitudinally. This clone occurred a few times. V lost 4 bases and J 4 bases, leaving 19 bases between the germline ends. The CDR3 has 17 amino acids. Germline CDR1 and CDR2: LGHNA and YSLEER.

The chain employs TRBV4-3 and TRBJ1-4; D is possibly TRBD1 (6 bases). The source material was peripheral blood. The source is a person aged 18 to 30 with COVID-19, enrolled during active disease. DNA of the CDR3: TGCGCCAGCAGCCGAGGAGAGGCGACAGGTCTTAATGAAAAACTGTTTTTT. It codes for CASSRGEATGLNEKLFF.